What follows describes a single T cell receptor beta chain. This is likely an artifact of a read error, given a far larger clone one base away. V lost 8 bases and J lost 6, with 13 bases in between. The CDR3 contains 12 residues. CDR1 is MDHEN, CDR2 SYDVKM, per germline. This entry is derived from a study of shared clonotypes between healthy human individuals. Whole-study context: Three CD4 naive, three CD4 memory, two CD8 naive and one CD8 memory plate were used per donor.

Negatively enriched CD4+ T cells were divided by CD45RA into naive and memory. Here immunoSEQ multiplex PCR was the method, and the copy in TCRdb shows in-frame clones only, minus some. The sample lists some 980,000 clones, over 75% seen once, with about 1.5% in the top ten. The chain couples TRBV28 to TRBJ1-2, with a weak D call TRBD1 (6 bases). The sequence was collected from a man younger than 30 in good health. The material sequenced was memory CD4+ T cells sorted from blood. Subset indicated: CD45RA-negative fraction. The CDR3 DNA is TGTGCCAGCTACAGGGTAGAGGATGGCTACACCTTC. Its translation is CASYRVEDGYTF.